This is a list of T cell receptor beta chains from one sample in a study of identical twins. TCRdb fed the 5' RACE reads into MiXCR, producing one record per CDR3 protein. The sample records hundreds of thousands of distinct CDR3 sequences, 21% being singletons. In addition, the sample was reused for a study of T cells expressing NK-cell markers.

Input material: PBMCs. The receptors shown here come from a woman younger than 30 in good health. Each CDR3 is given with its conserved first and last residue. The D gene is left open where the match is weak. Clone size is shown for a subset of rows, as once, few, many or a class of expanded clone.

D gene: TRBD2
J gene: TRBJ2-1
clone size: -
CDR3 length: 15
V gene: TRBV15
CDR3 DNA: TGTGCCACCAGCAGAGCCCAGACTAGCCAGAATGAGCAGTTCTTC
CDR3 protein: CATSRAQTSQNEQFF

D gene: -
J gene: TRBJ2-7
clone size: -
CDR3 length: 14
V gene: TRBV9
CDR3 DNA: TGTGCCAGCAGCCCTGGGGACGGACCCTACGAGCAGTACTTC
CDR3 protein: CASSPGDGPYEQYF

D gene: -
J gene: TRBJ2-1
clone size: -
CDR3 length: 12
V gene: TRBV5-6
CDR3 DNA: TGTGCCAGCAGCCCGACGGCCGGTGAGCAGTTCTTC
CDR3 protein: CASSPTAGEQFF

D gene: -
J gene: TRBJ1-2
clone size: -
CDR3 length: 13
V gene: TRBV7-2
CDR3 DNA: TGTGCCAGCAGCCTCTATCTTTGGGACCGCTACACCTTC
CDR3 protein: CASSLYLWDRYTF

D gene: -
J gene: TRBJ2-5
clone size: -
CDR3 length: 14
V gene: TRBV7-9
CDR3 DNA: TGTGCCAGCAGCTTAGCGCCCAGAAAAGAGACCCAGTACTTC
CDR3 protein: CASSLAPRKETQYF

D gene: -
J gene: TRBJ2-5
clone size: few
CDR3 length: 12
V gene: TRBV12-3/TRBV12-4
CDR3 DNA: TGTGCCAGCAGTCCCCGGCGAGAGACCCAGTACTTC
CDR3 protein: CASSPRRETQYF

D gene: TRBD1
J gene: TRBJ1-1
clone size: few
CDR3 length: 14
V gene: TRBV20-1
CDR3 DNA: TGCAGTGCCCAAGGGCAGGGGGAGAACACTGAAGCTTTCTTT
CDR3 protein: CSAQGQGENTEAFF

D gene: -
J gene: TRBJ2-1
clone size: -
CDR3 length: 13
V gene: TRBV20-1
CDR3 DNA: TGCAGTGCCGGGACACCTTCCTACAATGAGCAGTTCTTC
CDR3 protein: CSAGTPSYNEQFF

D gene: -
J gene: TRBJ1-2
clone size: many
CDR3 length: 15
V gene: TRBV6-1
CDR3 DNA: TGTGCCAGCAGTAATGCGAGGACGCTCAACTATGGCTACACCTTC
CDR3 protein: CASSNARTLNYGYTF

D gene: TRBD1
J gene: TRBJ2-5
clone size: many
CDR3 length: 12
V gene: TRBV29-1
CDR3 DNA: TGCAGCGTCTCGACAGGGCAAGAGACCCAGTACTTC
CDR3 protein: CSVSTGQETQYF

D gene: -
J gene: TRBJ2-1
clone size: few
CDR3 length: 13
V gene: TRBV20-1
CDR3 DNA: TGCAGTGCCACGGGGGACGTCTACAATGAGCAGTTCTTC
CDR3 protein: CSATGDVYNEQFF

D gene: -
J gene: TRBJ2-7
clone size: few
CDR3 length: 14
V gene: TRBV20-1
CDR3 DNA: TGCAGTGCTAGAGATCGAGGCGGCTCCTACGAGCAGTACTTC
CDR3 protein: CSARDRGGSYEQYF

D gene: -
J gene: TRBJ2-3
clone size: few
CDR3 length: 16
V gene: TRBV15
CDR3 DNA: TGTGCCACCAGCAGGCATGGCGCGGAAGGGCAAGATACGCAGTATTTT
CDR3 protein: CATSRHGAEGQDTQYF

D gene: TRBD2
J gene: TRBJ2-2
clone size: once
CDR3 length: 17
V gene: TRBV7-3
CDR3 DNA: TGTGCCAGCAGCTTAAGGGCTAGCGGGGGGATCACCGGGGAGCTGTTTTTT
CDR3 protein: CASSLRASGGITGELFF

D gene: -
J gene: TRBJ2-5
clone size: -
CDR3 length: 13
V gene: TRBV21-1
CDR3 DNA: TGTGCCAGCATAACGACTACCGCGGGGACCCAGTACTTC
CDR3 protein: CASITTTAGTQYF

D gene: -
J gene: TRBJ2-2
clone size: -
CDR3 length: 13
V gene: TRBV30
CDR3 DNA: TGTGCCTGGAGTGGAAGTCCGGCCGGGGAGCTGTTTTTT
CDR3 protein: CAWSGSPAGELFF

D gene: TRBD1
J gene: TRBJ2-3
clone size: few
CDR3 length: 15
V gene: TRBV24-1
CDR3 DNA: TGTGCCATCGCTCCCGGGACAGGGAGCCCAGATACGCAGTATTTT
CDR3 protein: CAIAPGTGSPDTQYF

D gene: TRBD2
J gene: TRBJ2-5
clone size: -
CDR3 length: 16
V gene: TRBV12-3/TRBV12-4
CDR3 DNA: TGTGCCAGCAGTATGGGACTAGCGGGGGGAAGAGAGACCCAGTACTTC
CDR3 protein: CASSMGLAGGRETQYF

D gene: -
J gene: TRBJ2-2
clone size: -
CDR3 length: 13
V gene: TRBV6-2/TRBV6-3
CDR3 DNA: TGTGCCAGCGGGTTAAAGGAGCACGGGGAGCTGTTTTTT
CDR3 protein: CASGLKEHGELFF

D gene: -
J gene: TRBJ1-5
clone size: few
CDR3 length: 13
V gene: TRBV7-2
CDR3 DNA: TGTGCCAGCAGCTTAGTTAGGGGGCAGCCCCAGCATTTT
CDR3 protein: CASSLVRGQPQHF

D gene: -
J gene: TRBJ1-5
clone size: many
CDR3 length: 15
V gene: TRBV5-6
CDR3 DNA: TGTGCCAGCAGGAAACAGGGCATAAGCAATCAGCCCCAGCATTTT
CDR3 protein: CASRKQGISNQPQHF

D gene: TRBD2
J gene: TRBJ2-1
clone size: many
CDR3 length: 15
V gene: TRBV12-3/TRBV12-4
CDR3 DNA: TGTGCCAGCAGTTTAGTTCTAGCGGGAGACGATGAGCAGTTCTTC
CDR3 protein: CASSLVLAGDDEQFF

D gene: -
J gene: TRBJ2-2
clone size: once
CDR3 length: 15
V gene: TRBV5-1
CDR3 DNA: TGCGCCAGCAGCCTGGGACTCCGGAACACCGGGGAGCTGTTTTTT
CDR3 protein: CASSLGLRNTGELFF

D gene: -
J gene: TRBJ2-3
clone size: -
CDR3 length: 13
V gene: TRBV12-3/TRBV12-4
CDR3 DNA: TGTGCCAGCAGGCTTCCTGCGGAAGATACGCAGTATTTT
CDR3 protein: CASRLPAEDTQYF

D gene: -
J gene: TRBJ2-7
clone size: few
CDR3 length: 14
V gene: TRBV20-1
CDR3 DNA: TGCAGTGCTAGCCTGGGGGCAGGGGACCACGAGCAGTACTTC
CDR3 protein: CSASLGAGDHEQYF

D gene: TRBD1
J gene: TRBJ1-5
clone size: few
CDR3 length: 14
V gene: TRBV27
CDR3 DNA: TGTGCCAGCAGTTCGCCGGGACAGGTTCAGCCCCAGCATTTT
CDR3 protein: CASSSPGQVQPQHF

D gene: TRBD1
J gene: TRBJ2-1
clone size: -
CDR3 length: 16
V gene: TRBV12-3/TRBV12-4
CDR3 DNA: TGTGCCAGCAGGGCCCTGGACAGGGGGATGCACGGTGAGCAGTTCTTC
CDR3 protein: CASRALDRGMHGEQFF

D gene: -
J gene: TRBJ1-1
clone size: -
CDR3 length: 12
V gene: TRBV6-5
CDR3 DNA: TGTGCCAGCAGTTACCCGGATCCTGAAGCTTTCTTT
CDR3 protein: CASSYPDPEAFF

D gene: TRBD1
J gene: TRBJ2-3
clone size: -
CDR3 length: 15
V gene: TRBV7-3
CDR3 DNA: TGTGCCAGCAGCTCAGGACAGGAGGCACAAGATACGCAGTATTTT
CDR3 protein: CASSSGQEAQDTQYF

D gene: -
J gene: TRBJ2-4
clone size: -
CDR3 length: 14
V gene: TRBV9
CDR3 DNA: TGTGCCAGCAGCGTATCCAAGGACAAAAACATTCAGTACTTC
CDR3 protein: CASSVSKDKNIQYF

D gene: TRBD2
J gene: TRBJ2-3
clone size: -
CDR3 length: 16
V gene: TRBV5-1
CDR3 DNA: TGCGCCAGCGGACCCAGGACTAGCGGGGACACAGATACGCAGTATTTT
CDR3 protein: CASGPRTSGDTDTQYF

D gene: TRBD1
J gene: TRBJ2-5
clone size: few
CDR3 length: 14
V gene: TRBV6-1
CDR3 DNA: TGTGCCAGCACCCCAGGGGGCGGAGGAGAGACCCAGTACTTC
CDR3 protein: CASTPGGGGETQYF